One and the same sample provided the 25 T cell receptor beta chains below, sequenced in a study of early T cells in non-severe SARS-CoV-2 infection. TCRdb independently ran MiXCR on the 5' RACE reads; one entry per CDR3 protein. The table shows roughly 34,000 distinct CDR3 sequences, with approximately 4.4% occurring only once. The specimen sequenced was whole blood. The receptors here all came from an adult who was a healthcare worker with PCR-confirmed SARS-CoV-2 infection or an uninfected control (not recorded which).

This chain connects TRBV4-3 to TRBJ2-1; TRBD1 matches 10 bases. Germline loops: CDR1 LGHNA, CDR2 YSLEER. The CDR3 extends over 18 amino acids. The V segment lost 4 bases and the J segment 6 bases; nucleotides outside the gene matches: 15. CDR3 region: CASSRETGGELGSNEQFF. DNA for the CDR3: TGCGCCAGCAGCCGGGAGACAGGGGGCGAGTTGGGGAGCAATGAGCAGTTCTTC.

This clonotype came up many times. The genes are TRBV6-6 and TRBJ1-5; perhaps TRBD1 as D (5 bases). Trimming pared 4 bases from V and 1 base from J, leaving 8 bases between. This CDR3 is built from 14 residues. Germline CDR1 is MNHNY and CDR2 is SVGAGI (reference sequence). The CDR3 DNA reads as TGTGCCAGCAGTTTGAAGGGGAGCAATCAGCCCCAGCATTTT. Its protein product is CASSLKGSNQPQHF.

This clonotype was counted at least ten times. The rearrangement links TRBV11-2 to TRBJ2-7; weak D call: TRBD1 (5 bases). The V gene's germline CDR1 is SGHAT and CDR2 FQNNGV. V was clipped by 1 base and J by 0 bases, with 16 bases between them. This CDR3 spans 17 amino acids. CDR3 coding DNA: TGTGCCAGCAGCTTAGTCTCCCCAGGGTCTCGCTCCTACGAGCAGTACTTC. It specifies CASSLVSPGSRSYEQYF.

This clonotype has at least ten counts. The chain is built from TRBV30 and TRBJ1-5, with 7 bases identical to TRBD1. From germline, CDR1 is GTSNPN and CDR2 SVGIG (reference sequence). This CDR3 is 13 amino acids long. V lost 7 bases and J lost 7; bases outside the gene matches: 10. The CDR3 DNA reads as TGTGCCTCCGCTACAGGGGAAGGACAGCCCCAGCATTTT. It encodes CASATGEGQPQHF.

For the CDR3, the DNA is TGCAGTGCTAGAGATTTGGTCCTCCAAGAGACCCAGTACTTC. This codes for CSARDLVLQETQYF. This sequence joins TRBV20-1 and TRBJ2-5, with no clear D. Germline V gene data show CDR1 as DFQATT and CDR2 as SNEGSKA (reference sequence). CDR3 length: 14 residues. V lost 0 bases to trimming and J lost 1 base, with 9 bases between them.

This clonotype was counted at least ten times. The CDR3 DNA reads TGTGCCAGTAGCCTGGACAGGGGCAACTATGGCTACACCTTC. Its translation: CASSLDRGNYGYTF. V gene TRBV19 combines with J gene TRBJ1-2; TRBD1 matches 9 bases. CDR3 length: 14 residues. In germline, CDR1 is LNHDA, CDR2 SQIVND (reference sequence). The ends lost 6 bases at V and 2 bases at J; junction bases unmatched: 4.

This clonotype was picked up many times. V and J are TRBV10-2 and TRBJ2-3; no firm D call. V was clipped by 8 bases and J by 0 bases, with 6 bases between them. CDR1 and CDR2 from the germline V gene are WSHSY and SAAADI. The CDR3 consists of 12 residues. The CDR3 reads CASEVSTDTQYF. The CDR3 nucleotides are TGCGCCAGCGAAGTTAGCACAGATACGCAGTATTTT.

This clonotype was picked up many times. V usage is TRBV30 and J usage is TRBJ2-2; D not resolved. Trimming took off 1 base at V and 13 bases at J, with 10 bases between the two ends. The CDR3 covers 11 residues. The germline CDR1 and CDR2 sequences are GTSNPN and SVGIG (reference sequence). CDR3 sequence reads: CAWSESRRLFF. The CDR3 DNA reads TGTGCCTGGAGTGAATCCCGGCGGCTGTTTTTT.

This clonotype has ten or more counts. CDR3 sequence reads: CASSLSAGTVNSPLHF. The CDR3 DNA follows: TGTGCCAGCAGCTTATCTGCCGGGACAGTTAATTCACCCCTCCACTTT. The V call is TRBV9, the J call TRBJ1-6; 7 bases map to TRBD1. After removal of 4 bases from V and 6 bases from J, the junction contained 10 bases not matched to a gene. The CDR3 has 16 residues. Per germline, CDR1 SGDLS and CDR2 YYNGEE.

This clonotype was seen many times. The rearrangement links TRBV7-2 to TRBJ2-7, with D perhaps TRBD2 (7 bases). V lost 0 bases, J lost 7 bases, and 16 bases lay in between. The CDR3 consists of 15 residues. The V gene's germline CDR1 is SGHTA and CDR2 FQGNSA. The CDR3 region is CASSLAGGQVEEQYF. CDR3 coding DNA: TGTGCCAGCAGCTTAGCGGGGGGGCAAGTAGAAGAGCAGTACTTC. Together with reference TRBV7-2 and TRBJ2-7, the CDR3 gives the full variable domain: GAGVSQSPSNKVTEKGKDVELRCDPISGHTALYWYRQSLGQGLEFLIYFQGNSAPDKSGLPSDRFSAERTGGSVSTLTIQRTQQEDSAVYLCASSLAGGQVEEQYFGPGTRLTVT.

In this sample, this clonotype turned up many times. This chain joins TRBV7-2 and TRBJ2-1, with 10 bases identical to TRBD2. The CDR3 loop spans 15 amino acids. Trimming removed 5 bases from V and 7 bases from J; junction bases left unmatched: 8. Germline loops: CDR1 SGHTA, CDR2 FQGNSA. CDR3 sequence: CASSLSGGSRNEQFF. The CDR3 region has the DNA TGTGCCAGCAGCCTTAGCGGGGGGTCACGTAATGAGCAGTTCTTC. Full variable domain (missing parts from reference TRBV7-2 and TRBJ2-1): GAGVSQSPSNKVTEKGKDVELRCDPISGHTALYWYRQSLGQGLEFLIYFQGNSAPDKSGLPSDRFSAERTGGSVSTLTIQRTQQEDSAVYLCASSLSGGSRNEQFFGPGTRLTVL.

The J gene is TRBJ2-5, the V gene TRBV20-1; maybe TRBD1 (6 bases). The CDR3 runs 11 residues. Trimming removed 5 bases at V and 5 bases at J, with 9 bases between. Germline CDR1 reads DFQATT; CDR2 reads SNEGSKA (reference sequence). As DNA, the CDR3 is TGCAGTGCTGCCCAGGGGGAGACCCAGTACTTC. It translates to CSAAQGETQYF.

At least ten counts were recorded for this clonotype. The chain carries TRBV27 and TRBJ2-5; D is possibly TRBD2 (7 bases). CDR1 and CDR2 from the germline V gene are MNHEY and SMNVEV (reference sequence). The length of the CDR3 is 15 residues. With 4 bases removed from V and 5 bases from J, the gap between germline ends came to 17 bases. The CDR3 nucleotides are TGTGCCAGCAGTTGGGCGGGGGCGGGGAGCGAGACCCAGTACTTC. This sequence encodes CASSWAGAGSETQYF.

This clonotype came up many times. The V call is TRBV12-3 or TRBV12-4, the J call TRBJ1-3; 7 positions agree with TRBD1. The ends lost 3 bases at V and 4 bases at J; junction bases unmatched: 6. The CDR3 is 15 amino acids. The CDR3 DNA is TGTGCCAGCAGTTTCCGGGACAGCCTAGGAAACACCATATATTTT. Amino acid sequence: CASSFRDSLGNTIYF.

The J gene is TRBJ1-1, the V gene TRBV6-2 or TRBV6-3; D is unresolved. Germline V gene data show CDR1 as MNHEY and CDR2 as SVGEGT. This CDR3 has 15 residues. V shed 0 bases and J shed 3 bases, with 11 bases lying between them. The CDR3 bases are TGTGCCAGCAGTTACTCTGGACGGGCGCACACTGAAGCTTTCTTT. Amino acids: CASSYSGRAHTEAFF.

In its sample, this clonotype was seen a few times. The chain couples TRBV9 to TRBJ2-2; 8 nucleotides line up with TRBD2. Germline trimming cut 4 bases from V and 2 bases from J; bases unmatched to any gene: 7. Germline assignment: CDR1 SGDLS and CDR2 YYNGEE. The CDR3 has 16 residues. In nucleotides, the CDR3 is TGTGCCAGCAGCATCCGGACTAGCCGTAACACCGGGGAGCTGTTTTTT. Translated: CASSIRTSRNTGELFF.

This clonotype was counted at least ten times. This chain links TRBV12-3 or TRBV12-4 with TRBJ1-1; D is ambiguous. V was clipped by 1 base and J by 6 bases, with 12 bases between them. This CDR3 is 14 amino acids long. The CDR3 region has the DNA TGTGCCAGCAGTTTAGAGGGAGGTGGATCTGAAGCTTTCTTT. Protein: CASSLEGGGSEAFF.

This clonotype was counted many times. The CDR3, as DNA: TGCAGTGCTAGACCCGGGACAGATAATTCACCCCTCCACTTT. This gives the protein CSARPGTDNSPLHF. The chain combines TRBV20-1 with TRBJ1-6, with TRBD1 matching 7 bases. The J segment lost 5 bases and the V segment lost 2 bases, leaving 3 bases of the junction unmatched. CDR1 and CDR2 from the germline V gene are DFQATT and SNEGSKA (reference sequence). This CDR3 region has 14 residues.

This clonotype counts as medium-sized. The gene calls are TRBV6-4 and TRBJ2-2; unclear D gene. CDR1 and CDR2 from the germline V gene are MRHNA and SNTAGT. V lost 0 bases, J lost 3 bases, and 5 bases lay in between. The CDR3 spans 14 residues. The CDR3 DNA reads TGTGCCAGCAGTGACTCTCTGGACACCGGGGAGCTGTTTTTT. Protein product: CASSDSLDTGELFF.

This clonotype was counted at least ten times. This chain links TRBV20-1 with TRBJ2-1; 7 nucleotides agree with TRBD2. Looked up from germline, CDR1 is DFQATT and CDR2 is SNEGSKA (reference sequence). V shed 6 bases, J shed 0 bases, and the junction held 8 bases outside the gene matches. The CDR3 spans 15 residues. CDR3 residues: CSAIIAGYSYNEQFF. As DNA, the CDR3 is TGCAGTGCCATTATAGCGGGCTACTCCTACAATGAGCAGTTCTTC.

The gene calls are TRBV5-1 and TRBJ2-5; TRBD2 matches 8 bases. The CDR3 contains 16 residues. Unmatched junction bases numbered 8, after V lost 0 bases and J lost 4 bases. In germline, CDR1 is SGHRS, CDR2 YFSETQ. CDR3 bases: TGCGCCAGCAGCTTGGAAGGTAGCGGGGCCTCAGAGACCCAGTACTTC. Its protein product is CASSLEGSGASETQYF.

This clonotype was counted ten times or more. J is TRBJ2-5 and V is TRBV5-1, with 7 bases that match TRBD1. Germline V gene data show CDR1 as SGHRS and CDR2 as YFSETQ. The ends lost 0 bases at V and 0 bases at J; junction bases unmatched: 8. The CDR3 loop spans 17 amino acids. CDR3 loop: CASSLAFQTGNQETQYF. For the CDR3, the DNA is TGCGCCAGCAGCTTGGCCTTCCAGACAGGGAACCAAGAGACCCAGTACTTC.

This clonotype was seen ten or more times. The genes are TRBV11-2 and TRBJ2-2; 8 positions agree with TRBD1. Germline CDR1 reads SGHAT; CDR2 reads FQNNGV. The ends lost 3 bases at V and 5 bases at J; junction bases unmatched: 5. This CDR3 has 15 amino acids. CDR3 DNA: TGTGCCAGCAGCTTCCGGACAGGGAGTACCGGGGAGCTGTTTTTT. Translation: CASSFRTGSTGELFF.

This clonotype was seen many times. The rearrangement links TRBV7-2 to TRBJ2-5; 9 bases match TRBD2. The CDR3 extends over 16 amino acids. Germline V gene lookup returns CDR1 SGHTA and CDR2 FQGNSA. With 4 bases clipped from V and 3 bases from J, the junction kept 9 bases outside the gene matches. The CDR3 region has the DNA TGTGCCAGCAGCTCGAATCTAGCGGGGATTAAAGAGACCCAGTACTTC. The encoded protein is CASSSNLAGIKETQYF.

This chain links TRBV7-9 with TRBJ1-4; 9 bases fit TRBD1. Per germline, CDR1 SEHNR and CDR2 FQNEAQ (reference sequence). The junction had 4 bases not matched to a gene; V was cut back by 3 bases and J by 5 bases. CDR3 length: 15 residues. CDR3 coding DNA: TGTGCCAGCAGCTTTGCCGGGACAGGGAATGAAAAACTGTTTTTT. It yields the protein CASSFAGTGNEKLFF.